One sample yielded the 28 T cell receptor beta chains listed below, sequenced in a study of cytomegalovirus exposure and HLA in healthy donors. Primers included in the PCR were 60 Vbeta and 13 Jbeta primers. The method was immunoSEQ multiplex PCR; TCRdb's version includes in-frame clones alone and lacks a portion of them. The sample has over 100,000 clones, nearly 70% seen once. Specimen: PBMCs. The receptor source for this set is a woman in her 70s in good health and CMV-seropositive.

The chain carries TRBV7-9 and TRBJ1-2; 7 bases fit TRBD1. V lost 2 bases and J lost 2; bases outside the gene matches: 5. The CDR3 extends over 15 amino acids. From germline, CDR1 is SEHNR and CDR2 FQNEAQ (reference sequence). CDR3 DNA: TGTGCCAGCAGCTTATTACTGACAGGGAACTATGGCTACACCTTC. Protein sequence: CASSLLLTGNYGYTF.

The chain uses TRBV11-3 and TRBJ2-7; D is possibly TRBD1 (5 bases). This CDR3 is built from 16 residues. In germline, CDR1 is SGHNT, CDR2 YENEEA. Trimming left V 1 base short and J 3 bases short, with 16 bases between. CDR3 in amino acids: CASSLGAAEQGYEQYF. The CDR3 DNA is TGTGCCAGCAGCTTAGGGGCCGCCGAGCAGGGCTACGAGCAGTACTTC.

The rearrangement uses TRBV13 and TRBJ2-1, with a tentative D call TRBD2 (6 bases). Germline V CDR1 and CDR2: PRHDT, FYEKMQ (reference sequence). CDR3 length equals 14 residues. Trimming pared 5 bases from V and 0 bases from J, leaving 8 bases between. The CDR3 DNA reads TGTGCCAGCAGCGGGGGGAGCTCCTACAATGAGCAGTTCTTC. Protein sequence: CASSGGSSYNEQFF. The whole variable domain, filled in from reference TRBV13 and TRBJ2-1, reads AAGVIQSPRHLIKEKRETATLKCYPIPRHDTVYWYQQGPGQDPQFLISFYEKMQSDKGSIPDRFSAQQFSDYHSELNMSSLELGDSALYFCASSGGSSYNEQFFGPGTRLTVL.

V is TRBV4-3 and J is TRBJ1-2, with D perhaps TRBD1 (5 bases). CDR3 size: 15 residues. Germline V gene lookup returns CDR1 LGHNA and CDR2 YSLEER. Trimming stripped 0 bases from V and 4 bases from J, with 12 bases between. The CDR3 nucleotides read TGCGCCAGCAGCCAAGACAGGGCCTACATCTATGGCTACACCTTC. It specifies CASSQDRAYIYGYTF.

This clone was counted only a few times. This rearrangement joins TRBV30 to TRBJ2-5, with D perhaps TRBD2 (7 bases). The germline V and J ends were trimmed by 1 base and 2 bases, with 14 bases remaining between them. Germline V gives CDR1 GTSNPN, CDR2 SVGIG (reference sequence). The CDR3 loop spans 15 amino acids. CDR3 protein: CAWSAWRGGQETQYF. In DNA, the CDR3 is TGTGCCTGGAGTGCTTGGAGGGGGGGACAAGAGACCCAGTACTTC.

The rearrangement joins TRBV2 to TRBJ1-2; D may be TRBD1 (5 bases). V lost 0 bases to trimming and J lost 4 bases, with 9 bases between them. CDR1 is SNHLY, CDR2 FYNNEI, per germline. The CDR3 totals 14 residues. CDR3: CASSEAWGSYGYTF. DNA of the CDR3: TGTGCCAGCAGTGAAGCGTGGGGCAGCTATGGCTACACCTTC. The full variable domain, with the rest looked up from reference TRBV2 and TRBJ1-2, is EPEVTQTPSHQVTQMGQEVILRCVPISNHLYFYWYRQILGQKVEFLVSFYNNEISEKSEIFDDQFSVERPDGSNFTLKIRSTKLEDSAMYFCASSEAWGSYGYTFGSGTRLTVV.

This clone was detected only a few times. The chain carries TRBV27 and TRBJ2-5, with D maybe TRBD2 (5 bases). Per the germline V gene, CDR1 is MNHEY and CDR2 is SMNVEV (reference sequence). The CDR3 extends over 14 amino acids. With 5 bases removed from V and 4 bases from J, the gap between germline ends came to 14 bases. The CDR3 sequence is CASSGVGSGETQYF. CDR3 DNA: TGTGCCAGCAGTGGAGTAGGAAGCGGAGAGACCCAGTACTTC.

CDR3 nucleotide sequence: TGTGCCAGCAGCTTGGTAGGGGACAATGAGCAGTTCTTC. This sequence encodes CASSLVGDNEQFF. This chain links TRBV5-8 with TRBJ2-1, with D perhaps matching TRBD1 (5 bases). This CDR3 region has 13 residues. The germline V gene has CDR1 SGHTS and CDR2 YDEGEE. Trimming took 0 bases from V and 5 from J, leaving 6 bases between them.

V gene TRBV27 combines with J gene TRBJ2-2; TRBD1 matches at 8 bases. This CDR3 comprises 15 residues. J gave up 0 bases and V 4 bases, and 1 base lay outside the gene matches. Germline CDR1 reads MNHEY; CDR2 reads SMNVEV (reference sequence). As DNA, the CDR3 is TGTGCCAGCAGTTCGGACAGGGCGAACACCGGGGAGCTGTTTTTT. Residues: CASSSDRANTGELFF.

In DNA form, the CDR3 reads TGCGCCAGCAGTAGTGGGGACAGACTGAACACTGAAGCTTTCTTT. This translates into CASSSGDRLNTEAFF. The V gene is TRBV10-1, the J gene TRBJ1-1, with 7 bases matching TRBD1. The germline V gene encodes CDR1 WNHNN and CDR2 SYGVQD (reference sequence). This CDR3 is built from 15 residues. Unmatched junction bases numbered 6, after V lost 5 bases and J lost 0 bases.

The rearrangement links TRBV5-1 to TRBJ2-4; D might be TRBD1 (6 bases). Trimming took 4 bases from V and 9 from J, leaving 17 bases between them. CDR3 length equals 14 residues. CDR1 and CDR2 from the germline V gene are SGHRS and YFSETQ. The CDR3 nucleotides are TGCGCCAGCAGCCTACAGGGCGCCCAAGGCATTCAGTACTTC. Translation gives CASSLQGAQGIQYF.

Written as DNA, the CDR3 is TGTGCCAGCAAGCCGGGACAGGGATCAAACTATGGCTACACCTTC. It encodes CASKPGQGSNYGYTF. This rearrangement joins TRBV2 to TRBJ1-2, with 9 bases that match TRBD1. Germline-derived CDR1 and CDR2 are SNHLY and FYNNEI. The CDR3 has 15 amino acids. J gave up 2 bases and V 7 bases, and 8 bases lay outside the gene matches. Filled out from reference TRBV2 and TRBJ1-2, the complete variable domain reads EPEVTQTPSHQVTQMGQEVILRCVPISNHLYFYWYRQILGQKVEFLVSFYNNEISEKSEIFDDQFSVERPDGSNFTLKIRSTKLEDSAMYFCASKPGQGSNYGYTFGSGTRLTVV.

The V and J genes are TRBV5-6 and TRBJ2-3, with 9 positions matching TRBD2. V lost 4 bases and J lost 11; bases outside the gene matches: 17. Germline CDR1 and CDR2: SGHDT and YYEEEE. CDR3 length equals 16 residues. As DNA, the CDR3 is TGTGCCAGCAGCCCCAGTGGAGCGGGGGGCCCGGTTCGGCAGTATTTT. It translates to CASSPSGAGGPVRQYF.

The chain combines TRBV5-8 with TRBJ2-7, with D perhaps TRBD1 (6 bases). Trimming stripped 4 bases from V and 2 bases from J, with 16 bases between. Germline V lookup: CDR1 SGHTS, CDR2 YDEGEE. The CDR3 length is 15 residues. The CDR3 loop is CASSRDPGAAYEQYF. The CDR3 DNA is TGTGCCAGCAGCCGGGATCCAGGGGCGGCCTACGAGCAGTACTTC.

The chain uses TRBV10-3 and TRBJ2-3, with 10 bases matching TRBD2. In germline, CDR1 is ENHRY, CDR2 SYGVKD. The V gene end was trimmed by 3 bases and the J gene end by 6 bases; junction bases not matched to a gene: 6. This CDR3 is 15 amino acids long. The CDR3 coding sequence is TGTGCCATCAGTGACTCTAGCGGGGGCTCGGATACGCAGTATTTT. Translation: CAISDSSGGSDTQYF.

The chain is built from TRBV9 and TRBJ1-3; no clear D. Between the trimmed V and J ends, which lost 0 bases and 4 bases, there was a span of 5 bases. The length of the CDR3 is 13 residues. Germline V gives CDR1 SGDLS, CDR2 YYNGEE. The CDR3 here is CASSVGEGNTIYF. The CDR3 DNA follows: TGTGCCAGCAGCGTAGGAGAGGGAAACACCATATATTTT.

The chain employs TRBV5-6 and TRBJ2-3; no definite D call. V shed 2 bases and J shed 6 bases, with 16 bases lying between them. The CDR3 has 15 amino acids. The germline V gene has CDR1 SGHDT and CDR2 YYEEEE. In DNA, the CDR3 is TGTGCCAGCAGCTTCGGTTATGCGGCCGGCGATACGCAGTATTTT. Its protein product is CASSFGYAAGDTQYF.

This clone was seen a handful of times. This chain joins TRBV10-3 and TRBJ1-1; 7 bases agree with TRBD1. The CDR3 contains 14 residues. V lost 7 bases and J lost 4; bases outside the gene matches: 9. Germline CDR1 reads ENHRY; CDR2 reads SYGVKD. This CDR3 reads CAINDREGGTEAFF. CDR3 nucleotide sequence: TGTGCCATCAATGACAGGGAAGGGGGCACTGAAGCTTTCTTT.

This clone was seen a few times. The V call is TRBV6-6, the J call TRBJ1-5, with a possible D match to TRBD1 (6 bases). Germline V gene sequence: CDR1 MNHNY, CDR2 SVGAGI (reference sequence). The ends were cut back, 3 bases at V and 4 bases at J, with 10 bases in the middle. This CDR3 has 14 residues. The CDR3 nucleotides read TGTGCCAGCAGTTATGGAACAGGGAATCAGCCCCAGCATTTT. As protein: CASSYGTGNQPQHF.

This chain links TRBV2 with TRBJ2-2; 8 bases match TRBD2. There are 15 residues in the CDR3. Germline V lookup: CDR1 SNHLY, CDR2 FYNNEI. Losses at the gene ends were 3 bases for V and 7 bases for J; bases not matched to a gene: 7. The CDR3 is CASSDLAGGNGELFF. The CDR3 region has the DNA TGTGCCAGCAGTGATCTAGCGGGCGGGAACGGGGAGCTGTTTTTT.

This chain joins TRBV25-1 and TRBJ2-5; TRBD2 aligns across 9 bases. The CDR3 runs 16 residues. Germline-derived CDR1 and CDR2 are MGHDK and SYGVNS. The J segment lost 2 bases and the V segment lost 4 bases, leaving 8 bases of the junction unmatched. As DNA, the CDR3 is TGTGCCAGCAGTGGGGGGACTAGCTTATCTCAAGAGACCCAGTACTTC. This sequence encodes CASSGGTSLSQETQYF.

This clone showed up just a few times. The rearrangement joins TRBV15 to TRBJ2-3; D is perhaps TRBD1 (5 bases). CDR1 and CDR2 from the germline V gene are LNHNV and YYDKDF (reference sequence). Trimming took off 0 bases at V and 2 bases at J, with 9 bases between the two ends. The CDR3 is 15 amino acids. CDR3 protein: CATSRDPDNTDTQYF. The CDR3 DNA follows: TGTGCCACCAGCAGAGATCCGGACAACACAGATACGCAGTATTTT.

The chain employs TRBV19 and TRBJ1-5; D remains unclear. The CDR3 covers 12 residues. Germline assignment: CDR1 LNHDA and CDR2 SQIVND (reference sequence). V shed 4 bases and J shed 2 bases, with 3 bases lying between them. CDR3 loop: CASSTGNQPQHF. The DNA for the CDR3 is TGTGCCAGTAGTACTGGCAATCAGCCCCAGCATTTT.

The rearrangement uses TRBV18 and TRBJ1-2, with D hard to call. Per the germline V gene, CDR1 is KGHSH and CDR2 is LQKENI. The CDR3 sequence is 14 residues long. Between the trimmed V and J ends, which lost 3 bases and 4 bases, there was a span of 12 bases. Written as DNA, the CDR3 is TGTGCCAGCTCACCTGATCGGAGTACCTATGGCTACACCTTC. Protein sequence: CASSPDRSTYGYTF.

This clone appeared a single time. V and J are TRBV11-3 and TRBJ2-5; 13 nucleotides align to TRBD2. The CDR3 runs to 16 residues. Trimming took 8 bases from V and 4 from J; bases not matched to a gene: 10. Germline V gene lookup returns CDR1 SGHNT and CDR2 YENEEA. CDR3 sequence: CASAPGTSGVGETQYF. DNA of the CDR3: TGTGCCAGCGCTCCCGGGACTAGCGGGGTAGGAGAGACCCAGTACTTC.

Only a few counts were recorded for this clone. The chain combines TRBV9 with TRBJ1-5; no definite D call. The ends were cut back, 2 bases at V and 3 bases at J, with 18 bases in the middle. Germline V lookup: CDR1 SGDLS, CDR2 YYNGEE. The CDR3 has 17 amino acids. Here the CDR3 reads CASSVRSIFSNNQPQHF. In DNA form, the CDR3 reads TGTGCCAGCAGCGTTCGGAGCATCTTTTCGAACAATCAGCCCCAGCATTTT.

The genes are TRBV1 and TRBJ2-3; TRBD2 is the table's D call, not checked against the DNA. TRBV1 is given as a pseudogene. The CDR3 spans 16 residues. CDR3 bases: TGCACCAGCAGCCCTGAGACTAGCGGGAGCACAGATACGCAGTATTTT. Translating it yields CTSSPETSGSTDTQYF.

V is TRBV6-5 and J is TRBJ1-5, with unresolved D. This CDR3 has 13 residues. The V gene's germline CDR1 is MNHEY and CDR2 SVGAGI. Trimming removed 8 bases from V and 0 bases from J, with 8 bases in between. The CDR3 here is CASSRVSNQPQHF. The DNA for the CDR3 is TGTGCCAGCTCTCGGGTTAGCAATCAGCCCCAGCATTTT.